The 3 T cell receptor beta chains below all came from one sample that was sequenced in a study of vaccination effects on CD4 cells after COVID-19. Before sequencing took place, the ViraFEST assay used viral peptide pools to expand antigen-specific CD4+ T cells. Following a roughly ten-day culture, CD4+ T cells were purified. Either the BNT162b2 or mRNA-1273 vaccine was given to participants in two doses. Measured with immunoSEQ multiplex PCR; TCRdb has only the in-frame clones, and not every one. The sample consists of tens of thousands of clones, over 70% of them appearing once. What these receptors recognize is not known. The sequencing here drew on CD4+ T cells from PBMCs cultured with HCoV-OC43 spike peptides, taken after COVID-19 vaccination. Specified subset: HCoV-OC43 spike overlapping peptide pool stimulation. Every receptor here comes from a human donor who received a COVID-19 vaccine.

The rearrangement joins TRBV5-8 to TRBJ1-5, with 7 bases lining up with TRBD1. This CDR3 contains 17 residues. The germline V gene has CDR1 SGHTS and CDR2 YDEGEE. With V trimmed by 4 bases and J by 11 bases, 21 bases remained unmatched. The DNA for the CDR3 is TGTGCCAGCAGCGGCGGTCCTGGGACAGCCCTTTCTCCCGCCCAGCATTTT. Its protein product is CASSGGPGTALSPAQHF.

V usage is TRBV12-3 or TRBV12-4 and J usage is TRBJ2-6, with D uncertain. Trimming stripped 3 bases from V and 4 bases from J, with 4 bases between. The CDR3 spans 13 residues. Written as DNA, the CDR3 is TGTGCCAGCAGTTTTCTAGGGGCCAACGTCCTGACTTTC. Translation: CASSFLGANVLTF.

The chain combines TRBV5-1 with TRBJ2-2, with D possibly TRBD1 on 5 matching bases. The germline CDR1 and CDR2 sequences are SGHRS and YFSETQ. Trimming cost V 4 bases and J 7 bases, with 26 bases left between them. CDR3 length equals 18 residues. CDR3 sequence: CASSPDNLGPGFGGELFF. For the CDR3, the DNA is TGCGCCAGCAGCCCCGACAACCTGGGGCCAGGATTCGGCGGGGAGCTGTTTTTT.